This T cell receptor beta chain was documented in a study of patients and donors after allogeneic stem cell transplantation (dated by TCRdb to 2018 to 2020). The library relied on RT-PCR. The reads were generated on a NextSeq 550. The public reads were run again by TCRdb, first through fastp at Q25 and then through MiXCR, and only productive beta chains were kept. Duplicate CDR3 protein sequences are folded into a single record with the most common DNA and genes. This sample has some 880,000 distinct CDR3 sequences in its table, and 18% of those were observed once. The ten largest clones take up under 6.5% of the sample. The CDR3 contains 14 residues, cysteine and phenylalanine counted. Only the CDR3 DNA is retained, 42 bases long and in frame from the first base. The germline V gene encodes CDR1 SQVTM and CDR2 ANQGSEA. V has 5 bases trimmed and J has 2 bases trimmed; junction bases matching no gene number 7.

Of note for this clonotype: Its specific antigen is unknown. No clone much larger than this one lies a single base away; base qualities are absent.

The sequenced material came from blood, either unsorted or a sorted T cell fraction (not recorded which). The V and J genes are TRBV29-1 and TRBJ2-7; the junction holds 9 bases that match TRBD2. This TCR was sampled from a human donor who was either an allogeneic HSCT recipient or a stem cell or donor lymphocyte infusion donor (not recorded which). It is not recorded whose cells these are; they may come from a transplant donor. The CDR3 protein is CSVSEAGGPYEQYF. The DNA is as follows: TGCAGCGTTTCCGAGGCGGGAGGGCCCTACGAGCAGTACTTC.